This T cell receptor (beta chain) derives from a study of T cell responses to AZD1222 COVID-19 vaccine. Across the whole study: Analyses pooled second doses at about 4 or about 12 weeks.

The method was immunoSEQ multiplex PCR; TCRdb's version includes in-frame clones alone and lacks a portion of them. Of fewer than 150,000 clones in the sample, around 88% were seen once. In regard to this clone: Its antigen is not identified.

The study, taken as a whole, reports: Clonal diversity was possibly underestimated, and white British individuals and females predominated among donors. There were vaccine-associated CD4 TCRs across spike, dominant at 160-218 and 743-854. Variant regions that are unmutated are reportedly the target of nearly half of spike-specific TCRs.

This CDR3 region has 13 residues. The germline gives CDR1 SGHNT, CDR2 YYREEE (reference sequence). V was clipped by 4 bases and J by 5 bases; unmatched bases: 5. The chain carries TRBV5-4 and TRBJ2-7; TRBD2 agrees at 8 bases. Sample: peripheral blood, taken on day 0 of AZD1222 vaccination. The clonotype was recovered from an adult in good health. CDR3 sequence (DNA): TGTGCCAGCAGCGGGTGGACTAGCAACGAGCAGTACTTC. This codes for CASSGWTSNEQYF.